Given below is one T cell receptor (beta chain) in context. Its antigen is not known. This specimen comes from a study of persistence of HIV-infected CD4 T cells. The J segment lost 11 bases and the V segment lost 1 base, leaving 4 bases of the junction unmatched. The CDR3 sequence is 12 residues long. Germline-derived CDR1 and CDR2 are SGHVS and FQNEAQ. An overlapping HIV-1 Gag peptide pool stimulated these cells at about 1 ug/peptide/mL. Memory cells lacking CD40L and CD69 with high CD45RO were sorted. This was the immunoSEQ version 4 assay in survey mode. TCRdb's copy holds only in-frame clones and misses some; the assay was immunoSEQ multiplex PCR. The sample records just over 35,000 clones, more than 75% being singletons.

The chain joins TRBV7-8 to TRBJ1-1; 7 positions agree with TRBD1. The source of this sequence is an adult with HIV. The donor label of this sample is uncertain. The specimen was cultured CD4+ T cells from PBMCs, collected from a patient who received antiretroviral therapy. The CDR3 spells CASSLDEGAAFF. DNA of the CDR3: TGTGCCAGCAGCTTAGATGAGGGGGCTGCTTTCTTT.